The 13 T cell receptor beta chains below were found in one sample sequenced in a study of T cells in localized non-small cell lung cancer. This table comes from immunoSEQ multiplex PCR, and its TCRdb copy is limited to in-frame clones, with some not included. The table lists thousands of clones, 40% to 50% of them singletons. The sample in question was lymph node tissue, obtained before any cancer treatment. These receptors came from a man aged 35-69 years with stage I lung adenocarcinoma.

The chain has TRBV18 and TRBJ2-5; weak D call: TRBD2 (5 bases). Germline CDR1 KGHSH, CDR2 LQKENI. This CDR3 has 15 amino acids. Trimming removed 6 bases at V and 1 base at J, with 15 bases between. The CDR3, as DNA: TGTGCCAGCTCTCCTTCGACCGGGGTCCAAGAGACCCAGTACTTC. Translating it yields CASSPSTGVQETQYF.

The V and J genes are TRBV30 and TRBJ2-7; D ambiguous. The CDR3 runs 13 residues. Germline CDR1 reads GTSNPN; CDR2 reads SVGIG (reference sequence). Between the trimmed V and J ends, which lost 0 bases and 6 bases, there was a span of 12 bases. CDR3 in amino acids: CAWSVQAWSEQYF. DNA for the CDR3: TGTGCCTGGAGTGTACAAGCTTGGAGCGAGCAGTACTTC.

The J gene is TRBJ2-7, the V gene TRBV27; D may be TRBD2 (6 bases). V was shortened by 5 bases and J by 2 bases, with 13 bases between the two germline ends. Germline V gene lookup returns CDR1 MNHEY and CDR2 SMNVEV (reference sequence). The CDR3 covers 14 residues. The CDR3 region has the DNA TGTGCCAGCAGTACGGGACTCGCCCCCTACGAGCAGTACTTC. Its translation: CASSTGLAPYEQYF.

V and J are TRBV30 and TRBJ2-5, with 13 bases aligning to TRBD2. This CDR3 region has 16 residues. CDR1 GTSNPN and CDR2 SVGIG come from the germline V gene (reference sequence). V dropped 5 bases and J dropped 5; count of bases not matched to a gene: 11. The chain's CDR3 is CAWGRLAGGLGETQYF. CDR3 DNA: TGTGCCTGGGGTCGACTAGCGGGAGGCCTAGGGGAGACCCAGTACTTC. Supplemented by reference TRBV30 and TRBJ2-5, the full variable domain reads SQTIHQWPATLVQPVGSPLSLECTVEGTSNPNLYWYRQAAGRGLQLLFYSVGIGQISSEVPQNLSASRPQDRQFILSSKKLLLSDSGFYLCAWGRLAGGLGETQYFGPGTRLLVL.

The gene calls are TRBV5-1 and TRBJ2-1; D could derive from TRBD1 or TRBD2 (6 bases each). Germline V lookup: CDR1 SGHRS, CDR2 YFSETQ. The CDR3 is made up of 16 amino acids. V lost 0 bases and J 2 bases, leaving 12 bases between the germline ends. In DNA form, the CDR3 reads TGCGCCAGCAGCTTGGAGGAGGGACACCCCTACAATGAGCAGTTCTTC. This sequence encodes CASSLEEGHPYNEQFF.

V usage is TRBV12-5 and J usage is TRBJ1-2; possibly TRBD1 for D (5 bases). This CDR3 is 14 amino acids long. Trimming pared 6 bases from V and 2 bases from J, leaving 13 bases between. Germline values: CDR1 LGHNT, CDR2 FRNRAP. CDR3 region: CASGTSRGNYGYTF. CDR3 coding DNA: TGTGCTAGTGGCACGTCTCGGGGGAACTATGGCTACACCTTC.

In this sample, this clone turned up a few times. J is TRBJ1-3 and V is TRBV9; 9 nucleotides line up with TRBD1. Looked up from germline, CDR1 is SGDLS and CDR2 is YYNGEE. The V segment lost 4 bases and the J segment 0 bases; nucleotides outside the gene matches: 11. The CDR3 length is 18 residues. The CDR3 bases are TGTGCCAGCAGCTGGACAGGGGACCCCCGTATCTCTGGAAACACCATATATTTT. Translated: CASSWTGDPRISGNTIYF.

The chain has TRBV23-1 and TRBJ2-5; 7 bases agree with TRBD2. TRBV23-1 qualifies as an ORF whose function is uncertain. V lost 4 bases, J lost 4 bases, and 21 bases stayed unmatched. This CDR3 region has 19 residues. CDR3 residues: CASSPKKGGPQEERETQYF. The DNA of the CDR3 is TGCGCCAGCAGTCCAAAAAAGGGAGGGCCCCAGGAGGAACGAGAGACCCAGTACTTC.

The rearrangement links TRBV5-1 to TRBJ2-3; D unresolved. Trimming removed 1 base at V and 0 bases at J, with 6 bases between. The CDR3 loop spans 14 amino acids. Per germline, CDR1 SGHRS and CDR2 YFSETQ. The CDR3 bases are TGCGCCAGCAGCTTGTCCACTAGCACAGATACGCAGTATTTT. Amino acid sequence: CASSLSTSTDTQYF. The whole variable domain, filled in from reference TRBV5-1 and TRBJ2-3, reads KAGVTQTPRYLIKTRGQQVTLSCSPISGHRSVSWYQQTPGQGLQFLFEYFSETQRNKGNFPGRFSGRQFSNSRSEMNVSTLELGDSALYLCASSLSTSTDTQYFGPGTRLTVL.

The chain employs TRBV28 and TRBJ2-7; no clear D gene. V lost 1 base, J lost 2 bases, and 9 bases lay in between. Germline V gives CDR1 MDHEN, CDR2 SYDVKM. There are 14 residues in the CDR3. The DNA of the CDR3 is TGTGCCAGCAGTTTATTCGGGTGGGCCTACGAGCAGTACTTC. Translation: CASSLFGWAYEQYF.

The chain is built from TRBV19 and TRBJ2-6, with TRBD1 matching over 7 bases. V gave up 6 bases and J gave up 0 bases; unmatched junction bases: 5. Per germline, CDR1 LNHDA and CDR2 SQIVND (reference sequence). This CDR3 has 16 residues. CDR3 region: CASSGQENSGANVLTF. CDR3 DNA: TGTGCCAGTAGCGGACAGGAAAACTCTGGGGCCAACGTCCTGACTTTC.

This chain connects TRBV6-8 to TRBJ2-7; D ambiguous. The CDR3 is 13 amino acids. CDR1 MNHGY and CDR2 SAAAGT come from the germline V gene. V lost 7 bases and J lost 1, with 11 bases in between. The CDR3 reads CASKLDGSYEQYF. The CDR3 DNA is TGTGCCAGCAAACTGGACGGGTCCTACGAGCAGTACTTC.

The chain uses TRBV6-8 and TRBJ2-7; 11 nucleotides agree with TRBD2. The germline V gene has CDR1 MNHGY and CDR2 SAAAGT. The CDR3 contains 14 residues. Losses at the gene ends were 0 bases for V and 6 bases for J; bases not matched to a gene: 1. The DNA for the CDR3 is TGTGCCAGCAGTTACTCCACTAGCGGGGGCGAGCAGTACTTC. This sequence encodes CASSYSTSGGEQYF.